The entry below gives a single T cell receptor (beta chain) sequence along with its context. Its antigen remains unidentified. The CDR3 consists of 13 residues. Looked up from germline, CDR1 is GTSNPN and CDR2 is SVGIG (reference sequence). The V end lost 1 base, the J end lost 9 bases, and 13 bases lay between the germline ends. The data were taken from a study of molecular identifiers for immune sequencing clone quantification. The study, taken as a whole, reports: In CMV-specific effectors, clones above 20 copies held over 99% of molecules; naive, under 1%.

Previously described methods and listed TCR primers were employed for the bulk TCR libraries. Using its own MiXCR run on the PCR reads, TCRdb lists one record per CDR3 protein. The profile shows about half a million distinct CDR3 sequences, about 21% of them singletons. Sorting defined naive CD8 T cells as CD8+CD4-CCR7+CD45RA+. The TCR was taken from a human donor in good health. Some libraries in this study had Jurkat cell RNA spiked in. This rearrangement joins TRBV30 to TRBJ2-1; the D is unclear. The sample consisted of naive CD8+ T cells from blood, with Jurkat cell RNA spiked in. Sample subset: FACS-sorted CD8+CD4-CCR7+CD45RA+ naive T cells. CDR3 amino acids: CAWSADYRAEQFF. CDR3 DNA: TGTGCCTGGAGTGCCGATTATAGGGCTGAGCAGTTCTTC. Together with reference TRBV30 and TRBJ2-1, the CDR3 gives the full variable domain: SQTIHQWPATLVQPVGSPLSLECTVEGTSNPNLYWYRQAAGRGLQLLFYSVGIGQISSEVPQNLSASRPQDRQFILSSKKLLLSDSGFYLCAWSADYRAEQFFGPGTRLTVL.